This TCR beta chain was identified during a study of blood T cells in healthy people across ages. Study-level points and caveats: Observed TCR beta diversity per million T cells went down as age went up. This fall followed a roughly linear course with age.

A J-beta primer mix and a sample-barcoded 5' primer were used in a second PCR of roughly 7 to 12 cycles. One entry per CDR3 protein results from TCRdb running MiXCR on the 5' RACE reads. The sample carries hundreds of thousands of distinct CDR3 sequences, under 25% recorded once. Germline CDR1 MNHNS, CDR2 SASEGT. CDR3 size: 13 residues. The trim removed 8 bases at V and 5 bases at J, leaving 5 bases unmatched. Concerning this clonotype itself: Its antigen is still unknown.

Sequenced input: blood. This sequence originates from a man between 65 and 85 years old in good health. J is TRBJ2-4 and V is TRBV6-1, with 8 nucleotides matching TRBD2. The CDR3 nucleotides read TGTGCCAGCGTGCTTAGCGGGGAAAACATTCAGTACTTC. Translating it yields CASVLSGENIQYF.